This T cell receptor beta chain was captured by sequencing in a study of control samples from healthy donors and cancer patients. CDR1 is ENHRY and CDR2 is SYGVKD in the germline V gene. Trimming cost V 10 bases and J 4 bases; bases outside gene matches: 2. The CDR3 has 12 residues. Sequencing was performed with immunoSEQ multiplex PCR; in TCRdb, only in-frame clones are kept and a portion is missing. The sample lists approximately 86,000 clones, approximately 87% seen once, with less than 2.5% in the top ten. V gene TRBV10-3 combines with J gene TRBJ2-1; TRBD2 matches at 9 bases. The receptor comes from a woman aged 40-49 years in good health. The sequenced sample was blood. CDR3 bases: TGTGCCAGCGGGGGGGTATACAATGAGCAGTTCTTC. Amino acid sequence: CASGGVYNEQFF.